A single sample gave rise to the 30 T cell receptor beta chains below, sequenced in a study of T cell repertoires in cytomegalovirus infection. TCRdb re-derived calls from the reads in MiXCR, one entry per CDR3 protein. The repertoire holds roughly 350,000 distinct CDR3 sequences, with around a third as singletons. No antigens are known for them. The sample consisted of cultured PBMCs, taken from culture after CMV antigen stimulation. All receptors derive from a human donor in good health (CMV status not recorded). Some clones in this sample may be carry-over from other donors' samples.

This clonotype has just a few counts. CDR3 coding DNA: TGTGCCAGTAGGCGGGACACATCGTCCGGGGAGCTGTTTTTT. Protein product: CASRRDTSSGELFF. This chain connects TRBV19 to TRBJ2-2; D may correspond to TRBD1 or TRBD2 (6 bases each). Germline V gene data show CDR1 as LNHDA and CDR2 as SQIVND (reference sequence). Trimming stripped 6 bases from V and 6 bases from J, with 14 bases between. The CDR3 is 14 residues long.

This clonotype was seen at least ten times. J is TRBJ2-5 and V is TRBV7-8, with D unresolved. The CDR3 covers 17 residues. Germline assignment: CDR1 SGHVS and CDR2 FQNEAQ. Trimming took off 0 bases at V and 4 bases at J, with 18 bases between the two ends. The chain's CDR3 is CASSLAPPRWGRETQYF. The CDR3 nucleotides are TGTGCCAGCAGCTTAGCCCCCCCGCGGTGGGGTCGAGAGACCCAGTACTTC.

In its sample, this clonotype was seen once. The chain links TRBV29-1 to TRBJ2-4; D is uncertain. The CDR3 has 12 residues. CDR1 is SQVTM, CDR2 ANQGSEA, per germline. The ends were cut back, 7 bases at V and 4 bases at J, with 11 bases in the middle. CDR3 in amino acids: CSGDWVKNIQYF. As DNA, the CDR3 is TGCAGCGGGGATTGGGTGAAAAACATTCAGTACTTC. The full variable domain, rest sourced from reference TRBV29-1 and TRBJ2-4, is SAVISQKPSRDICQRGTSLTIQCQVDSQVTMMFWYRQQPGQSLTLIATANQGSEATYESGFVIDKFPISRPNLTFSTLTVSNMSPEDSSIYLCSGDWVKNIQYFGAGTRLSVL.

The count of this clonotype is one. The V call is TRBV28, the J call TRBJ1-1; TRBD1 might be the D (5 bases). Germline V gene sequence: CDR1 MDHEN, CDR2 SYDVKM. V shed 6 bases and J shed 9 bases, with 14 bases lying between them. The length of the CDR3 is 12 residues. The CDR3 reads CASSSFSGQAFF. Here the CDR3 DNA reads TGTGCCAGCAGCTCCTTTTCGGGACAAGCTTTCTTT.

This chain links TRBV12-3 or TRBV12-4 with TRBJ2-5; D is undetermined. CDR3 length equals 15 residues. The V end was cut by 6 bases, the J end by 5 bases, with 19 bases between. The DNA of the CDR3 is TGTGCCAGCAGCCATATCCCTGCCTCGGCGGAGACCCAGTACTTC. This translates into CASSHIPASAETQYF.

The J gene is TRBJ2-7, the V gene TRBV15; a possible D gene is TRBD1 (6 bases). The V gene's germline CDR1 is LNHNV and CDR2 YYDKDF (reference sequence). The CDR3 has 14 amino acids. The V and J ends lost 4 bases and 6 bases respectively, with 16 bases between them. Here the CDR3 DNA reads TGTGCCACCAGCACCGGGACAAGACTACGCGAGCAGTACTTC. As protein: CATSTGTRLREQYF.

This sequence joins TRBV19 and TRBJ2-7; 11 nucleotides line up with TRBD2. This CDR3 has 14 residues. The germline V gene encodes CDR1 LNHDA and CDR2 SQIVND (reference sequence). The V segment lost 3 bases and the J segment 3 bases; nucleotides outside the gene matches: 1. The CDR3 region has the DNA TGTGCCAGTAGTATGGGGACTAGCGGCTACGAGCAGTACTTC. Protein: CASSMGTSGYEQYF.

The chain joins TRBV7-2 to TRBJ2-7; D unclear. Germline V gives CDR1 SGHTA, CDR2 FQGNSA. Trimming shortened V by 2 bases and J by 2 bases, and 10 bases separated the two germline ends. This CDR3 comprises 14 residues. CDR3 in amino acids: CASSLFPGTYEQYV. CDR3 bases: TGTGCCAGCAGCTTATTTCCGGGTACCTACGAGCAGTACGTC.

This clonotype has more than one count but fewer than ten. This chain connects TRBV7-3 to TRBJ2-1; 11 nucleotides align to TRBD2. J gave up 4 bases and V 5 bases, and 7 bases lay outside the gene matches. The CDR3 covers 16 residues. The V gene's germline CDR1 is SGHTA and CDR2 FQGTGA. The CDR3 bases are TGTGCCAGCAGCCCCCGACTAGCGGGACCTTACAATGAGCAGTTCTTC. Its translation: CASSPRLAGPYNEQFF. Full variable domain (rest looked up from reference TRBV7-3 and TRBJ2-1): GAGVSQTPSNKVTEKGKYVELRCDPISGHTALYWYRQSLGQGPEFLIYFQGTGAADDSGLPNDRFFAVRPEGSVSTLKIQRTERGDSAVYLCASSPRLAGPYNEQFFGPGTRLTVL.

This clonotype showed up just once. The gene calls are TRBV6-2 or TRBV6-3 and TRBJ1-1, with D possibly TRBD1 on 5 matching bases. CDR3 length: 12 residues. Trimming removed 5 bases at V and 10 bases at J, with 14 bases between. Germline loops: CDR1 MNHEY, CDR2 SVGEGT. CDR3 bases: TGTGCCAGCAGTCCGGGACCGGGCGTAGCTTTCTTT. It translates to CASSPGPGVAFF.

This clonotype was detected once. This chain links TRBV20-1 with TRBJ1-1; the D gene is possibly TRBD1 (6 bases). Germline V gene sequence: CDR1 DFQATT, CDR2 SNEGSKA (reference sequence). The CDR3 length is 14 residues. The V and J ends lost 2 bases and 1 base respectively, with 11 bases between them. CDR3 coding DNA: TGCAGTGCTAGATTCGGGGGGCCGAACACTGAAGCTTTCTTT. Translation: CSARFGGPNTEAFF.

This clonotype was found a few times. The chain employs TRBV10-2 and TRBJ2-3, with TRBD2 as a possible D gene (6 bases). V lost 2 bases to trimming and J lost 5 bases, with 17 bases between them. CDR1 is WSHSY and CDR2 is SAAADI in the germline V gene. The CDR3 covers 16 residues. The CDR3 is CASSEPVPGERDTQYF. CDR3 DNA: TGCGCCAGCAGTGAGCCAGTTCCGGGAGAGAGAGATACGCAGTATTTT.

The V gene is TRBV7-4, the J gene TRBJ2-5; D possibly matches TRBD1 or TRBD2 (5 bases each). This CDR3 spans 15 amino acids. Germline CDR1 SGHVT, CDR2 SQSDAQ. V was cut by 5 bases and J by 2 bases, with 15 bases left in between. In DNA, the CDR3 is TGTGCCAGCAGCCACGGGGCGGCCTTTCAAGAGACCCAGTACTTC. Protein: CASSHGAAFQETQYF.

This clonotype was observed a handful of times. The V and J genes are TRBV12-3 or TRBV12-4 and TRBJ2-5; D not certain. The CDR3 runs 14 residues. The V gene lost 5 bases and the J gene lost 2 bases, with 12 bases spanning the gap. CDR3 protein: CASSPPNEQETQYF. In DNA form, the CDR3 reads TGTGCCAGCAGTCCACCAAACGAACAAGAGACCCAGTACTTC.

In DNA, the CDR3 is TGCGCCAGCAGCGGGACTAGCGGGAATATAGGCGGTGAGCAGTTCTTC. Residues: CASSGTSGNIGGEQFF. The chain couples TRBV5-1 to TRBJ2-1; TRBD2 agrees at 13 bases. Looked up from germline, CDR1 is SGHRS and CDR2 is YFSETQ. With 4 bases clipped from V and 9 bases from J, the junction kept 10 bases outside the gene matches. This CDR3 is 16 amino acids long.

This clonotype has at least ten counts. For the CDR3, the DNA is TGTGCCAGCAGCTCCTTGACAGGGTACGGTCAGCCCCAGCATTTT. The encoded protein is CASSSLTGYGQPQHF. The J gene is TRBJ1-5, the V gene TRBV7-2; 7 positions agree with TRBD1. The V segment lost 4 bases and the J segment 6 bases; nucleotides outside the gene matches: 9. The CDR3 has 15 residues. The germline CDR1 and CDR2 sequences are SGHTA and FQGNSA.

This clonotype was found a few times. The V and J genes are TRBV6-6 and TRBJ2-7, with 8 bases matching TRBD2. Germline CDR1 MNHNY, CDR2 SVGAGI (reference sequence). V trimming: 5 bases; J trimming: 0 bases; junction bases outside the gene matches: 6. The CDR3 is made up of 15 amino acids. DNA of the CDR3: TGTGCCAGCAGTACGACTAGCGCCCTCTCCTACGAGCAGTACGTC. This sequence encodes CASSTTSALSYEQYV.

The chain couples TRBV27 to TRBJ2-1, with TRBD2 matching over 9 bases. Unmatched junction bases numbered 12, after V lost 6 bases and J lost 6 bases. The CDR3 totals 16 residues. The V gene's germline CDR1 is MNHEY and CDR2 SMNVEV (reference sequence). The CDR3 nucleotides read TGTGCCAGCAGCCAGGGGCTAGCGGGGAGGAGCAATGAGCAGTTCTTC. It translates to CASSQGLAGRSNEQFF.

This rearrangement joins TRBV4-3 to TRBJ2-3; D is tentatively TRBD1 or TRBD2 (5 bases each). The CDR3 totals 14 residues. Deletions cut 4 bases from V and 4 bases from J, with 12 bases between. CDR1 and CDR2 from the germline V gene are LGHNA and YSLEER. The CDR3 loop is CASSLNGGADTQYF. CDR3 sequence (DNA): TGCGCCAGCAGCCTAAATGGGGGAGCAGATACGCAGTATTTT.

The table lists this clonotype with many counts. The chain recombines TRBV28 with TRBJ1-2; D gene uncertain. The CDR3 is 14 amino acids. The germline V gene encodes CDR1 MDHEN and CDR2 SYDVKM. V shed 6 bases and J shed 2 bases, with 13 bases lying between them. As DNA, the CDR3 is TGTGCCAGCAGCTATGGAACAGCCAACTATGGCTACACCTTC. Protein sequence: CASSYGTANYGYTF.

This clonotype was observed a handful of times. This chain links TRBV10-3 with TRBJ2-5, with a possible D match to TRBD2 (5 bases). The CDR3 consists of 15 residues. The V gene's germline CDR1 is ENHRY and CDR2 SYGVKD. V shed 0 bases and J shed 5 bases, with 13 bases lying between them. The CDR3 sequence: CAISESADYFETQYF. The CDR3 nucleotides are TGTGCCATCAGTGAGTCGGCAGACTATTTTGAGACCCAGTACTTC.

A few counts support this clonotype. V and J are TRBV7-9 and TRBJ1-4; D unclear. The V gene's germline CDR1 is SEHNR and CDR2 FQNEAQ (reference sequence). CDR3 size: 14 residues. V lost 5 bases and J lost 4, with 11 bases in between. The CDR3 bases are TGTGCCAGCAGCAACTCGGGGTTTAATGAAAAACTGTTTTTT. This codes for CASSNSGFNEKLFF.

This clonotype was seen at least ten times. The chain has TRBV7-2 and TRBJ2-3, with 8 bases aligning to TRBD1. This CDR3 is built from 15 residues. The V and J ends lost 3 bases and 0 bases, in that order; junction bases with no gene match: 2. CDR1 and CDR2 (germline): SGHTA, FQGNSA. The CDR3 here is CASSFDRGSTDTQYF. CDR3 nucleotides: TGTGCCAGCAGCTTTGACAGGGGAAGCACAGATACGCAGTATTTT.

The chain joins TRBV7-6 to TRBJ1-2; 10 bases agree with TRBD1. The trim removed 0 bases at V and 7 bases at J, leaving 5 bases unmatched. Germline CDR1 is SGHVS and CDR2 is FNYEAQ. CDR3 size: 15 residues. CDR3 DNA sequence: TGTGCCAGCAGCTTAGCTCGGGACAGGGGTAGTGGCTACACCTTC. Translating gives CASSLARDRGSGYTF.

This clonotype was detected only a few times. The gene calls are TRBV7-9 and TRBJ2-1; D uncertain. V lost 6 bases, J lost 0 bases, and 3 bases lay in between. The germline V gene encodes CDR1 SEHNR and CDR2 FQNEAQ (reference sequence). This CDR3 spans 12 amino acids. Here the CDR3 DNA reads TGTGCCAGCAGATCCTCCTACAATGAGCAGTTCTTC. This codes for CASRSSYNEQFF. Complete variable domain (other parts from reference TRBV7-9 and TRBJ2-1): DTGVSQNPRHKITKRGQNVTFRCDPISEHNRLYWYRQTLGQGPEFLTYFQNEAQLEKSRLLSDRFSAERPKGSFSTLEIQRTEQGDSAMYLCASRSSYNEQFFGPGTRLTVL.

The V gene is TRBV24-1, the J gene TRBJ2-2; possible D gene TRBD1, 5 bases. The CDR3 length is 16 residues. Per the germline V gene, CDR1 is KGHDR and CDR2 is SFDVKD. The V and J ends lost 6 bases and 4 bases respectively, with 17 bases between them. The CDR3 DNA follows: TGTGCCACCAGTCTGACAGATATTAAAGTCACCGGGGAGCTGTTTTTT. Its protein product is CATSLTDIKVTGELFF.

The V call is TRBV4-3, the J call TRBJ2-3; 9 bases are a match to TRBD2. Germline CDR1 is LGHNA and CDR2 is YSLEER. Trimming took 0 bases from V and 3 from J; bases not matched to a gene: 7. There are 17 residues in the CDR3. CDR3 sequence (DNA): TGCGCCAGCAGCCAAGATTGGCGCGGGAGGGGGACAGATACGCAGTATTTT. Protein product: CASSQDWRGRGTDTQYF.

This clonotype was detected many times. The rearrangement joins TRBV7-2 to TRBJ1-1; D gene uncertain. CDR1 and CDR2 from the germline V gene are SGHTA and FQGNSA. With 1 base removed from V and 1 base from J, the gap between germline ends came to 10 bases. This CDR3 spans 15 amino acids. The CDR3 nucleotides read TGTGCCAGCAGCTTAGGTACGGGAGGGAACACTGAAGCTTTCTTT. Its translation is CASSLGTGGNTEAFF.

The genes are TRBV12-3 or TRBV12-4 and TRBJ1-1, with TRBD1 as a possible D gene (5 bases). The CDR3 contains 14 residues. V shed 4 bases and J shed 1 base, with 10 bases lying between them. CDR3 residues: CASSSRQSNTEAFF. The DNA for the CDR3 is TGTGCCAGCAGTTCCCGACAGTCGAACACTGAAGCTTTCTTT.

This clonotype was observed a few times. This sequence joins TRBV19 and TRBJ2-3, with D uncertain. Germline-derived CDR1 and CDR2 are LNHDA and SQIVND (reference sequence). The CDR3 covers 12 residues. With 10 bases removed from V and 7 bases from J, the gap between germline ends came to 15 bases. This CDR3 reads CATRSSPNTQYF. The CDR3 nucleotides are TGTGCCACCCGGAGTAGTCCAAATACGCAGTATTTT.